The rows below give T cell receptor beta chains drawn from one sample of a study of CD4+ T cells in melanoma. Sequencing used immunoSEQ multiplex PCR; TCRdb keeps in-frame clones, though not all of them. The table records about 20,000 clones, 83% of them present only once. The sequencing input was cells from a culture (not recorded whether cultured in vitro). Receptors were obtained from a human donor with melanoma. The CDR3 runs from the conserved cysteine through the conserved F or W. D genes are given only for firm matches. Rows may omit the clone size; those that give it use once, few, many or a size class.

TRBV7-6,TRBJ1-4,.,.,TGTGCCAGCGCCGGGGGACGGAATGAAAAACTGTTTTTT,CASAGGRNEKLFF
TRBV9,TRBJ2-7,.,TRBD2,TGTGCCAGCAGCCGGGGATGGGGTGGTAGCGGGATTCCGAGTCTCTACGAGCAGTACTTC,CASSRGWGGSGIPSLYEQYF
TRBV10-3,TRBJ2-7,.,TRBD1,TGTGCCATCAGGAAGACAGGGGGCTACGAGCAGTACTTC,CAIRKTGGYEQYF
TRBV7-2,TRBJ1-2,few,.,TGTGCCAGCAGCTTCTACTATGGCTACACCTTC,CASSFYYGYTF
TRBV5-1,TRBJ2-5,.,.,TGCGCCAGCAGCTTGGGTTCAACGTACCAAGAGACCCAGTACTTC,CASSLGSTYQETQYF
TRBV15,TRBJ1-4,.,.,TGTGCCACCAGCAGAGGACCCACAGCTGGGACAACTAATGAAAAACTGTTTTTT,CATSRGPTAGTTNEKLFF
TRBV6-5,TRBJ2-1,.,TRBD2,TGTGCCAGCAGTTACGGGAGCGGGGGAGGTTACAATGAGCAGTTCTTC,CASSYGSGGGYNEQFF
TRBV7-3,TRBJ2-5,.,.,TGTGCCAGCAGCCTGACCCCCTTCGGGGGAGAGACCCAGTACTTC,CASSLTPFGGETQYF
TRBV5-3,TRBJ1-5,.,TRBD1,TGTGCCAGAAGCTTGGACAGGGGGCGAATGACCCCTCGCTTCAATCAGCCCCAGCATTTT,CARSLDRGRMTPRFNQPQHF
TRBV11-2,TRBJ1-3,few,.,TGTGCCAGCACCCAAACCCAAAACACCATATATTTT,CASTQTQNTIYF
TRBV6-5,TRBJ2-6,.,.,TGTGCCAGCAGTTACTCGAGGGTTTGGTCCAACGTCCTGACTTTC,CASSYSRVWSNVLTF
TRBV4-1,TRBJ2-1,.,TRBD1,TGCGCCAGCAGCCAAGACCCGGGACAGGGGGCTGTGGAGCAGTTCTTC,CASSQDPGQGAVEQFF
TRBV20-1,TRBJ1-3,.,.,TGCAGTGCTAGATTAGGACAGAGGATATATTTT,CSARLGQRIYF
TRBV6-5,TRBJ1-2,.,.,TGTGCCAGCAGGACGGACGTTAACTATGGCTACACCTTC,CASRTDVNYGYTF
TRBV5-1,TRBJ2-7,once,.,TGCGCCAGCAGCTTGGGTCCGGGCTACGAGCAGTACTTC,CASSLGPGYEQYF
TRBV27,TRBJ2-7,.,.,TGTGCCAGCGCCACGGCTTTTACCTACGAGCAGTACTTC,CASATAFTYEQYF
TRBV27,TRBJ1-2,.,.,TGTGCCAGCAGTTTAGGGGGTTACCCCTATGGCTACACCTTC,CASSLGGYPYGYTF
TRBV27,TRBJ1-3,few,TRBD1,TGTGCCAGCAGTTTATCCGGGACAGGGACTGGAAACACCATATATTTT,CASSLSGTGTGNTIYF
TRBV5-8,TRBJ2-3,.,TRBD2,TGTGCCAGCAGCCAGCCGGGACTAGCGGGGGGAAGAGATACGCAGTATTTT,CASSQPGLAGGRDTQYF
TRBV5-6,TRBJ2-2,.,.,TGTGCCAGCAGCTTACTAACCGCTGTGGGGAACACCGGGGAGCTGTTTTTT,CASSLLTAVGNTGELFF
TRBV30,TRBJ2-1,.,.,TGTGCCTGGTCTCCTGCTTTTGAGCAGTTCTTC,CAWSPAFEQFF
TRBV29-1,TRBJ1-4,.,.,TGCAGCGTGGAAAGAGGCGGAAAACTGTTTTTT,CSVERGGKLFF
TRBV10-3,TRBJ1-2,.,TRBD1,TGTGCCATCAGCGAACAGGGGGCAAGGGGCTACACCTTC,CAISEQGARGYTF
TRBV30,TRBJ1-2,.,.,TGTGCCTGGAGTGCGGCAGGGTACGCTAACTATGGCTACACCTTC,CAWSAAGYANYGYTF
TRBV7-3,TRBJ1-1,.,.,TGTGCCAGCAGCCCGACCCCGGACAGTGAAGCTTTCTTT,CASSPTPDSEAFF
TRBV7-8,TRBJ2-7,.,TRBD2,TGTGCCAGCAGCGCCCCGTGGATTAGCGGGGGAGACGAGCAGTACTTC,CASSAPWISGGDEQYF
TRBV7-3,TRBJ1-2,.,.,TGTGCCAGCAGCTTAATAAAGGGGTTTGGCTACACCTTC,CASSLIKGFGYTF
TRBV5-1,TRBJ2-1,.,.,TGCGCCAGCAGCTTGGTTGGTAGAATCTACAATGAGCAGTTCTTC,CASSLVGRIYNEQFF
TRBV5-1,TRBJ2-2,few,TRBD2,TGCGCCAGCAGCTTGGTGACTAGCGGCCTCTCCGGGGAGCTGTTTTTT,CASSLVTSGLSGELFF
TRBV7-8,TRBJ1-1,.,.,TGTGCCAGCAGCTTAATAATCGACACTGAAGCTTTCTTT,CASSLIIDTEAFF
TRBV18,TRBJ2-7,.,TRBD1,TGTGCCAGCTCACCAACTCCCAGGGGGCGCGAGCAGTACTTC,CASSPTPRGREQYF
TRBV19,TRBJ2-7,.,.,TGTGCCAGTAGTCCCGGGGCTTACGAGCAGTACTTC,CASSPGAYEQYF
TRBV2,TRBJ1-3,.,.,TGTGCCAGCAGCCGCTTAAGAAGGGGGTACTCTGGAAACACCATATATTTT,CASSRLRRGYSGNTIYF
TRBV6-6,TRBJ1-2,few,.,TGTGCCAGCACCCATGGGGGTACCTATGGCTACACCTTC,CASTHGGTYGYTF
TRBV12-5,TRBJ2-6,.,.,TGTGCTAGTGCGGGCTCTGGGGCCAACGTCCTGACTTTC,CASAGSGANVLTF
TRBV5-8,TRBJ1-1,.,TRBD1,TGTGCCAGCAGCTTCGGTGACAGGGAAGATTTCTTT,CASSFGDREDFF
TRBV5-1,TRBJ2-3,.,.,TGCGCCAGCAGCTTGGTGCCCACAGATACGCAGTATTTT,CASSLVPTDTQYF
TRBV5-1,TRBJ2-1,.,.,TGCGCCAGCAGCTTGTGGCAGGGGGAGCAGTTCTTC,CASSLWQGEQFF
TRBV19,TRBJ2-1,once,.,TGTGCCAGTAGTATAAGGACTGGGGACAATGAGCAGTTCTTC,CASSIRTGDNEQFF
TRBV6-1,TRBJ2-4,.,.,TGTGCCAGCAGTGAAGTAGCGAGAACAGCCAAAAACATTCAGTACTTC,CASSEVARTAKNIQYF
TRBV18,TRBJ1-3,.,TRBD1,TGTGCCAGCTCCGCCTGGGGCGGGACAGGGAGAACTGGAAACACCATATATTTT,CASSAWGGTGRTGNTIYF
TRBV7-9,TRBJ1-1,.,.,TGTGCCAGCGTACAGAAATTGAACACTGAAGCTTTCTTT,CASVQKLNTEAFF
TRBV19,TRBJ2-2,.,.,TGTGCCAGTACCCGGGGACGGATTAACACCGGGGAGCTGTTTTTT,CASTRGRINTGELFF
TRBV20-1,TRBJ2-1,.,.,TGCAGTGTTAGCTCCTACAATGAGCAGTTCTTC,CSVSSYNEQFF
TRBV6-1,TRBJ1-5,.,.,TGTGCCAGCACGACCGGAGGGATGAGTCAGCCCCAGCATTTT,CASTTGGMSQPQHF
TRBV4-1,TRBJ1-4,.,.,TGCGCCAGCAGCCAGCGGCGGTCAACAAATGAAAAACTGTTTTTT,CASSQRRSTNEKLFF
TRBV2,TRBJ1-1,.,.,TGTGCCAGCAGCCCGCACGAACAGAACACTGAAGCTTTCTTT,CASSPHEQNTEAFF
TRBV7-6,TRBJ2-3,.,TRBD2,TGTGCCAGCAGCTTAGGACTAGCGGATACGCAGTATTTT,CASSLGLADTQYF